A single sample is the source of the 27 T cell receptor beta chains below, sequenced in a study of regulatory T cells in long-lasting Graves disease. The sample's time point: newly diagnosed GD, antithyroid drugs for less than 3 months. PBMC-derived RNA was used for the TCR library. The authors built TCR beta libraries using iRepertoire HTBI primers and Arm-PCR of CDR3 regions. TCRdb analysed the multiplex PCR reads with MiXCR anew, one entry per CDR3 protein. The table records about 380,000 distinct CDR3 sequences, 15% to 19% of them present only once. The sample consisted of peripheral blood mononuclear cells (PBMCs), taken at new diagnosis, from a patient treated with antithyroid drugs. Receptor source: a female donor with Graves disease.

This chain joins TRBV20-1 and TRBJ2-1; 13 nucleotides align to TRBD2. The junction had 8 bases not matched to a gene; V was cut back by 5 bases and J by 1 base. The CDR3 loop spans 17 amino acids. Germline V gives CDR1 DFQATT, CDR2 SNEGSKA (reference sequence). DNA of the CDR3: TGCAGTGCTCCACTAGCGGGGGGGCCTTGTTCCTACAATGAGCAGTTCTTC. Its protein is CSAPLAGGPCSYNEQFF.

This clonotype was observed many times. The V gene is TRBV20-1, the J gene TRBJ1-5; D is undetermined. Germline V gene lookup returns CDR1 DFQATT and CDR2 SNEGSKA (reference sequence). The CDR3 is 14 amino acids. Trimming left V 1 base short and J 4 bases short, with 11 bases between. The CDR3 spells CSARVNRRNQPQHF. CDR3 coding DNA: TGCAGTGCTAGAGTTAACCGGCGAAATCAGCCCCAGCATTTT.

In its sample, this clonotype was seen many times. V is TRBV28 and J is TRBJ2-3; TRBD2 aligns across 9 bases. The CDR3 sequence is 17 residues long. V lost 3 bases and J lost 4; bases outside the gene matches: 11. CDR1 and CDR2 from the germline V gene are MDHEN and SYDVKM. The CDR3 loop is CASSFLIAGGQADTQYF. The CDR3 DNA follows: TGTGCCAGCAGTTTTTTGATTGCGGGAGGGCAGGCAGATACGCAGTATTTT.

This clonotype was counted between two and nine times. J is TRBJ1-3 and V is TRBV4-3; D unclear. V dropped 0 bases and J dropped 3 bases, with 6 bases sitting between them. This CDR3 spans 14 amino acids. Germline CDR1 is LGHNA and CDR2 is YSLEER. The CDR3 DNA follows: TGCGCCAGCAGCCAAGACCCTTTTGGAAACACCATATATTTT. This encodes CASSQDPFGNTIYF.

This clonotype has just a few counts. In DNA, the CDR3 is TGTGCCAGCAGTTCTAGCGGGAGTAAGAATGAGCAGTTCTTC. Protein: CASSSSGSKNEQFF. The rearrangement links TRBV6-2 or TRBV6-3 to TRBJ2-1; 10 bases agree with TRBD2. J was trimmed by 7 bases and V by 4 bases; bases with no gene match: 4. The CDR3 spans 14 residues. Germline V gene lookup returns CDR1 MNHEY and CDR2 SVGEGT.

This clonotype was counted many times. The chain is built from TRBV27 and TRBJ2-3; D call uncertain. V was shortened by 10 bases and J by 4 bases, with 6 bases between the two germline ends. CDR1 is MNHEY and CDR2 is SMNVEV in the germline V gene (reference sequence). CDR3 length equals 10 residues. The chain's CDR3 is CATTADTQYF. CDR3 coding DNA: TGTGCCACCACAGCAGATACGCAGTATTTT.

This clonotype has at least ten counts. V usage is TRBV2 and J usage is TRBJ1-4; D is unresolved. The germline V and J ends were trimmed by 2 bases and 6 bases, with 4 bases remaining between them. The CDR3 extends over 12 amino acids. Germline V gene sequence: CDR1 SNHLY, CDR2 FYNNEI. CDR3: CASSERDEKLFF. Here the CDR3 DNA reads TGTGCCAGCAGTGAACGGGATGAAAAACTGTTTTTT.

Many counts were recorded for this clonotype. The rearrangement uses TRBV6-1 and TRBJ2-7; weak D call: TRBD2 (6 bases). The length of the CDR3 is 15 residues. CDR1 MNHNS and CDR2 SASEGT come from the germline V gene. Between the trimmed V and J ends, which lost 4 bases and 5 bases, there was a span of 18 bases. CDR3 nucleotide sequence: TGTGCCAGCAGTGCCGAGGGACTGGGGCGCAACGAGCAGTACTTC. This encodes CASSAEGLGRNEQYF.

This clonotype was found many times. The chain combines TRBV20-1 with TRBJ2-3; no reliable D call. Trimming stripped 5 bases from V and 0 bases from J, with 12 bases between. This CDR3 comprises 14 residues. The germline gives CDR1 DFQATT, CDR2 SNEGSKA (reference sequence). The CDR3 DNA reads TGCAGTGCTCCTGGACGATTGAGCACAGATACGCAGTATTTT. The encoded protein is CSAPGRLSTDTQYF.

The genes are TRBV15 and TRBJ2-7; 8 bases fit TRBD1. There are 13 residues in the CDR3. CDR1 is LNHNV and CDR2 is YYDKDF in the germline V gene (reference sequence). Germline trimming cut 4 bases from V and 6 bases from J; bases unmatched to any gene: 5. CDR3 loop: CATSNLTGGEQYF. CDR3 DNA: TGTGCCACCAGCAACCTTACAGGGGGCGAGCAGTACTTC.

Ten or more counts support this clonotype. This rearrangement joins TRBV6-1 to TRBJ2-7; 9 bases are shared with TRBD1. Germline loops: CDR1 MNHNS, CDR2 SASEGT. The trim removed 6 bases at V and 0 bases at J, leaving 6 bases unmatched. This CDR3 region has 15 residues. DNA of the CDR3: TGTGCCAGCAGCCCTGCGGGACAGGGCTCCTACGAGCAGTACTTC. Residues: CASSPAGQGSYEQYF.

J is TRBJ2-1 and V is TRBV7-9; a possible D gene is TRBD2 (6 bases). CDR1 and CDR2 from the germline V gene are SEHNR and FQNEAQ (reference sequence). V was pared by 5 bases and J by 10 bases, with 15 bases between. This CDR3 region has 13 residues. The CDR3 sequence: CASSLPGVIEQFF. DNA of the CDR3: TGTGCCAGCAGCCTCCCGGGGGTCATCGAGCAGTTCTTC. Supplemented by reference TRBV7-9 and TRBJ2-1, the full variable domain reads DTGVSQNPRHKITKRGQNVTFRCDPISEHNRLYWYRQTLGQGPEFLTYFQNEAQLEKSRLLSDRFSAERPKGSFSTLEIQRTEQGDSAMYLCASSLPGVIEQFFGPGTRLTVL.

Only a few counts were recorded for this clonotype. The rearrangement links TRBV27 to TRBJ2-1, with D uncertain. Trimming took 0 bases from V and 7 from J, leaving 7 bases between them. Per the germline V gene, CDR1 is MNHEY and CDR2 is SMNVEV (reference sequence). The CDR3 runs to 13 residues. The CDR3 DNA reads TGTGCCAGCAGTTTATCTTACCGAAATGAGCAGTTCTTC. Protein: CASSLSYRNEQFF.

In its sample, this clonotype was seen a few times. The CDR3 nucleotides are TGCAGCGTTGTTGGACAGGGTAGCTCCTACGAGCAGTACTTC. Translation gives CSVVGQGSSYEQYF. The J gene is TRBJ2-7, the V gene TRBV29-1; 8 bases agree with TRBD1. CDR3 length: 14 amino acids. Unmatched junction bases numbered 5, after V lost 4 bases and J lost 0 bases. Per the germline V gene, CDR1 is SQVTM and CDR2 is ANQGSEA.

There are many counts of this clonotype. CDR3 loop: CASEGTVYNEQFF. The DNA for the CDR3 is TGTGCCAGCGAGGGGACAGTTTACAATGAGCAGTTCTTC. The chain couples TRBV11-2 to TRBJ2-1; 7 nucleotides match TRBD1. After removal of 8 bases from V and 4 bases from J, the junction contained 5 bases not matched to a gene. CDR3 length: 13 amino acids. Germline CDR1 and CDR2: SGHAT and FQNNGV. Full variable domain (remainder filled in from reference TRBV11-2 and TRBJ2-1): EAGVAQSPRYKIIEKRQSVAFWCNPISGHATLYWYQQILGQGPKLLIQFQNNGVVDDSQLPKDRFSAERLKGVDSTLKIQPAKLEDSAVYLCASEGTVYNEQFFGPGTRLTVL.

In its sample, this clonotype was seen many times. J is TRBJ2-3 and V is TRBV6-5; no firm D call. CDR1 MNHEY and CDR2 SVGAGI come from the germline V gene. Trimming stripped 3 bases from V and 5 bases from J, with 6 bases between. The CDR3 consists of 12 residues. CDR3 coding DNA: TGTGCCAGCAGTTATGGGCGAGATACGCAGTATTTT. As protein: CASSYGRDTQYF.

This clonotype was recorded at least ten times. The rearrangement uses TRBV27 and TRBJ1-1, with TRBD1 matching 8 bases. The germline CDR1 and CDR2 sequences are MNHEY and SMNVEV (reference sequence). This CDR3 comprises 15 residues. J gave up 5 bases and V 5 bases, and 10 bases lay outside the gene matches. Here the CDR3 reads CASSTLGQGETEAFF. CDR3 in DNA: TGTGCCAGCAGTACCCTTGGACAGGGCGAAACTGAAGCTTTCTTT.

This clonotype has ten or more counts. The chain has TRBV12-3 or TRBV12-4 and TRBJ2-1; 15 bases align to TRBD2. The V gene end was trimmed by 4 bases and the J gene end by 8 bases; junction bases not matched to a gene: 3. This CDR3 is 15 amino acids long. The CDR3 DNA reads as TGTGCCAGCAGTTCCGGACTAGCGGGGGGGCATGAGCAGTTCTTC. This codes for CASSSGLAGGHEQFF.

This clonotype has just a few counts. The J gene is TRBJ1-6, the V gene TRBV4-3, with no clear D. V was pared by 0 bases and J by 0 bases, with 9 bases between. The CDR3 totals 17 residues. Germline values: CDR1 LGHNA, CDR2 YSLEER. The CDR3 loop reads CASSQDRGSSYNSPLHF. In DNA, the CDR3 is TGCGCCAGCAGCCAAGATCGGGGTAGCTCCTATAATTCACCCCTCCACTTT.

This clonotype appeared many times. DNA for the CDR3: TGCAGCGTTGTGGGCGGGAATAGCTCCTACAATGAGCAGTTCTTC. This encodes CSVVGGNSSYNEQFF. The chain links TRBV29-1 to TRBJ2-1; a possible D gene is TRBD2 (6 bases). This CDR3 comprises 15 residues. The germline V and J ends were trimmed by 4 bases and 0 bases, with 13 bases remaining between them. Per germline, CDR1 SQVTM and CDR2 ANQGSEA.

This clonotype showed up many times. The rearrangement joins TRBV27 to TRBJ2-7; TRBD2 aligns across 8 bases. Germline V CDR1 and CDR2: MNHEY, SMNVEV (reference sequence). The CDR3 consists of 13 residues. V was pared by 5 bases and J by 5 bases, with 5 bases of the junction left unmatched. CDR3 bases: TGTGCCAGCAGTACAGCGGGAGCCCACGAGCAGTACTTC. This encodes CASSTAGAHEQYF.

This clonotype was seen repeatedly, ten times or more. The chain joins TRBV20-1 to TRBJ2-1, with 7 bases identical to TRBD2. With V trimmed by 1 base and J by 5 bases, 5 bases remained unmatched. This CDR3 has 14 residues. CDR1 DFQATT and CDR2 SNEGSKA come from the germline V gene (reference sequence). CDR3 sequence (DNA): TGCAGTGCTAGAGTGGCTAGCGGAAACAATGAGCAGTTCTTC. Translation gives CSARVASGNNEQFF.

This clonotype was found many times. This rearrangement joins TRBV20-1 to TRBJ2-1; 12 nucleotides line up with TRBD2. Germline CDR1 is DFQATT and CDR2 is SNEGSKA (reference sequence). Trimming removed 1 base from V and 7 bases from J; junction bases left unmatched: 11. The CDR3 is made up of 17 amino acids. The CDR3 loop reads CSARGHLLAGGSNEQFF. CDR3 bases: TGCAGTGCTAGAGGTCACTTACTAGCGGGAGGCTCAAATGAGCAGTTCTTC.

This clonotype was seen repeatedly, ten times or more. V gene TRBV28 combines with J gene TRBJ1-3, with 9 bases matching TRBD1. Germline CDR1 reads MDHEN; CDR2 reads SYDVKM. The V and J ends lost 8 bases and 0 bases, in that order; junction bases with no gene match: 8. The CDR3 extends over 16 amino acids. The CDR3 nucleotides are TGTGCCAGCGACCGGGACAGGGATAGCTCTGGAAACACCATATATTTT. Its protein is CASDRDRDSSGNTIYF.

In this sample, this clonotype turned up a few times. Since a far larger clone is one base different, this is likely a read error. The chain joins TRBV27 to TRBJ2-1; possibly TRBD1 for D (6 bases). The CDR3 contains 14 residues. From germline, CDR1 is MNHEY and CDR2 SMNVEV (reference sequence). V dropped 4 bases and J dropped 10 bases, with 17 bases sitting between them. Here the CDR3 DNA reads TGTGCCAGCAGTTCGGCAGGGGCCCGATACGAGCAGTTCTTC. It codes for CASSSAGARYEQFF.

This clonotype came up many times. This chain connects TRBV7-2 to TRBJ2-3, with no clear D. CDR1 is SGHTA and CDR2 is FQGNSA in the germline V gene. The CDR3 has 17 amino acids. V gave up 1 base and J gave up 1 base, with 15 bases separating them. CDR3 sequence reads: CASSLGPLLSGTDTQYF. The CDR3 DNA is TGTGCCAGCAGCTTAGGGCCCCTTCTCTCTGGCACAGATACGCAGTATTTT.

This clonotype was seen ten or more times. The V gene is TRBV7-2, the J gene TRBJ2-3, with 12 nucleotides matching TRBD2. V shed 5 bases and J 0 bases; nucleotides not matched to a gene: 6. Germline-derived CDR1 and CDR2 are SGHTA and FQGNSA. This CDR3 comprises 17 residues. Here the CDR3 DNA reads TGTGCCAGCAGCCTCGCCGGGACTAGCGGGAGCACAGATACGCAGTATTTT. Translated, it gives CASSLAGTSGSTDTQYF.